One sample yielded the 2 T cell receptor beta chains listed below, sequenced in a study of blood T cell repertoires in COVID-19. The table came from immunoSEQ multiplex PCR; TCRdb's copy has only in-frame clones and leaves some out. The top ten hold around 2% of the sample, which has fewer than 350,000 clones, 70% to 90% seen once. Sequenced material: PBMCs or T cells enriched from blood (not recorded which). These receptors all come from a woman aged 60-75 years in a cohort exposed to, infected with or recovered from COVID-19 (not recorded which).

The rearrangement uses TRBV28 and TRBJ2-7; TRBD1 matches at 11 bases. CDR1 is MDHEN, CDR2 SYDVKM, per germline. This CDR3 has 15 residues. V lost 6 bases and J lost 0; bases outside the gene matches: 4. In DNA, the CDR3 is TGTGCCAGCAGGCTAGGACAGGGGGCCTCCTACGAGCAGTACTTC. Protein product: CASRLGQGASYEQYF.

The genes are TRBV5-1 and TRBJ2-3; D gene unclear. Trimming shortened V by 0 bases and J by 0 bases, and 11 bases separated the two germline ends. Germline CDR1 and CDR2: SGHRS and YFSETQ. This CDR3 comprises 16 residues. The CDR3 DNA is TGCGCCAGCAGCTTGGCGGTTCGGCGGAGCACAGATACGCAGTATTTT. Its protein product is CASSLAVRRSTDTQYF.